A single T cell receptor (beta chain) is shown here with its context. The sample originates from a study of technical replicates of blood from a handful of donors. Sequenced by immunoSEQ multiplex PCR; TCRdb stores in-frame clones only, minus some. This table holds fewer than 100,000 clones, 85% to 95% found once. CDR1 and CDR2 from the germline V gene are MDHEN and SYDVKM. V dropped 8 bases and J dropped 6; count of bases not matched to a gene: 15. This CDR3 region has 16 residues. Material: T cells isolated from PBMCs. The receptor was isolated from a human donor in good health. The chain has TRBV28 and TRBJ1-2, with 10 bases matching TRBD1. The CDR3 DNA reads as TGTGCCAGCGTCGCCTCGACCGGGACAGGGGCTGATGGCTACACCTTC. Translation: CASVASTGTGADGYTF.